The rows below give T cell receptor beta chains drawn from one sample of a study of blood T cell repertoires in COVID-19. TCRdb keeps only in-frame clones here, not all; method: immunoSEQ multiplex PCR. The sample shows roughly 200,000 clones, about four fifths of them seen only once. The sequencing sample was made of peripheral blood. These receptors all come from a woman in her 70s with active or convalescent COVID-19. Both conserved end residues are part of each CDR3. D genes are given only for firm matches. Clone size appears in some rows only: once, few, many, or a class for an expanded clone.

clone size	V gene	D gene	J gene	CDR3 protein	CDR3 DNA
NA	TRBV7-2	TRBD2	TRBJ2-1	CASSGLAGAGVYNEQFF	TGTGCCAGCAGCGGACTAGCGGGAGCCGGGGTTTACAATGAGCAGTTCTTC
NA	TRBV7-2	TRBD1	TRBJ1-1	CASSSRQGAGTEAFF	TGTGCCAGCAGCTCCCGTCAGGGGGCAGGGACTGAAGCTTTCTTT
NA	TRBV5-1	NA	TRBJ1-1	CASSLDTLNTEAFF	TGCGCCAGCAGCTTGGACACCCTGAACACTGAAGCTTTCTTT
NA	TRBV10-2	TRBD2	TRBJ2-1	CASSDPTSGRNEQFF	TGCGCCAGCAGTGATCCCACTAGCGGGAGAAATGAGCAGTTCTTC
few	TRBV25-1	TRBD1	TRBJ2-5	CASSVLDREETQYF	TGTGCCAGCAGTGTACTAGACAGGGAAGAGACCCAGTACTTC
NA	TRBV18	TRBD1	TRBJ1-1	CASSPNHRGGTEAFF	TGTGCCAGCTCACCAAATCACAGGGGTGGCACTGAAGCTTTCTTT
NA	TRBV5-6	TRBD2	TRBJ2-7	CASSLEGLAIYEQYF	TGTGCCAGCAGCTTGGAGGGACTAGCTATCTACGAGCAGTACTTC
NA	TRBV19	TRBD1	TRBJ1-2	CASSPPKDRGHGYTF	TGTGCCAGTAGTCCCCCTAAGGACAGGGGCCATGGCTACACCTTC
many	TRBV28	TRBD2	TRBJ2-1	CASSRAGGPGNEQFF	TGTGCCAGCAGTCGAGCGGGAGGGCCGGGCAATGAGCAGTTCTTC
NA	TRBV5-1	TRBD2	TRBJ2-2	CASSSTAGTNTGELFF	TGCGCCAGCAGCTCCACAGCGGGAACGAACACCGGGGAGCTGTTTTTT
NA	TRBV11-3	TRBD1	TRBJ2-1	CASSLVGQGDEQFF	TGTGCCAGCAGCTTAGTGGGCCAGGGGGATGAGCAGTTCTTC
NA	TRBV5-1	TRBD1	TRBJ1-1	CASSSNDRGNSNTEAFF	TGCGCCAGCAGCTCAAATGACAGGGGAAATTCGAACACTGAAGCTTTCTTT
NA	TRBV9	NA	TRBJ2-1	CASSVATYSYNEQFF	TGTGCCAGCAGCGTGGCGACTTACTCCTACAATGAGCAGTTCTTC
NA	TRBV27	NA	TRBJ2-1	CASSFTVRGPYNEQFF	TGTGCCAGCAGTTTTACGGTGCGGGGGCCCTACAATGAGCAGTTCTTC
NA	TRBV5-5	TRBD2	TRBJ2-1	CASSSLGGSYNEQFF	TGTGCCAGCAGCTCCCTGGGGGGGTCCTACAATGAGCAGTTCTTC
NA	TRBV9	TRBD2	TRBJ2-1	CASSVASGPLGDEQFF	TGTGCCAGCAGCGTAGCTAGCGGACCTCTAGGGGATGAGCAGTTCTTC
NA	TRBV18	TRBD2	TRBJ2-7	CASSPGLAGVNEQYF	TGTGCCAGCTCCCCCGGACTAGCGGGAGTGAACGAGCAGTACTTC